The source of this T cell receptor beta chain is a study of response to subunit inactivated influenza vaccine. From germline, CDR1 is SGHRS and CDR2 YFSETQ. The V gene end was trimmed by 1 base and the J gene end by 5 bases; junction bases not matched to a gene: 12. The CDR3 covers 17 residues. Study-level findings and limits: Authors proposed each seasonal influenza vaccination draws in few new T cells.

Each CDR3 protein is one row after TCRdb ran MiXCR on the RT-PCR reads. The sample has around 580,000 distinct CDR3 sequences, approximately 15% seen once; the top ten hold over 8.5%. A remark on this clonotype: As yet, its antigen is unknown.

The input for sequencing was PBMCs from blood, taken less than 13 days after vaccination. The chain recombines TRBV5-1 with TRBJ2-5, with TRBD2 matching over 9 bases. This clonotype was sampled from a man aged 50-59 years who received an inactivated influenza vaccine. The CDR3 coding sequence is TGCGCCAGCAGCTTGATCCAGCGGGGGGCCGGTACGGAGACCCAGTACTTC. Its translation is CASSLIQRGAGTETQYF.